This T cell receptor (beta chain) was profiled in a study of chemoradiotherapy in HPV16-positive cancers. Using immunoSEQ multiplex PCR, the repertoire was profiled, and TCRdb retains in-frame clones only, with some absent. This table holds 15,000 or so clones, 75% to 85% found once. Germline V lookup: CDR1 GTSNPN, CDR2 SVGIG (reference sequence). Between the trimmed V and J ends, which lost 3 bases and 5 bases, there was a span of 20 bases. This CDR3 spans 15 amino acids. Over chemoradiotherapy, repertoires were sampled more than once. V gene TRBV30 combines with J gene TRBJ2-7, with D maybe TRBD2 (5 bases). The sample was gathered from a patient who underwent chemoradiotherapy. The TCR sequence derives from a human donor with HPV-associated anogenital cancer. The CDR3 region has the DNA TGTGCCTGGAGACTGGCAGGAAAGATCGGGGACGAGCAGTACTTC. It encodes CAWRLAGKIGDEQYF.